The 29 T cell receptor beta chains given below trace back to one sample, sequenced in a study of blood T cell repertoires in COVID-19. Generated by immunoSEQ multiplex PCR, the TCRdb table keeps only in-frame clones and is missing some. The sample consists of about 100,000 clones, 87% of them appearing once. Sequencing was done on a sample of peripheral blood. The origin of the receptors is a man between 50 and 59 years old with active COVID-19.

This chain links TRBV6-5 with TRBJ1-1; a weak D match, TRBD1 (6 bases). CDR1 is MNHEY and CDR2 is SVGAGI in the germline V gene. Trimming cost V 7 bases and J 6 bases, with 15 bases left between them. There are 13 residues in the CDR3. CDR3 nucleotides: TGTGCCAGCAACCAGGGGCGAGTGTCTGAAGCTTTCTTT. It codes for CASNQGRVSEAFF.

The chain joins TRBV7-2 to TRBJ2-3; D is unclear. This CDR3 comprises 16 residues. Germline lookup yields CDR1 SGHTA and CDR2 FQGNSA. Trimming cost V 0 bases and J 11 bases, with 21 bases left between them. The CDR3 DNA reads TGTGCCAGCAGCTTAGCTAACTATCCGTCCCCCCTTGAGCAGTATTTT. Its translation is CASSLANYPSPLEQYF.

The V call is TRBV3-1 (or the pseudogene TRBV3-2), the J call TRBJ1-1, with D perhaps matching TRBD1 (5 bases). Germline V gene data show CDR1 as LGHDT and CDR2 as YNNKEL (reference sequence). The CDR3 consists of 17 residues. The V and J ends lost 3 bases and 0 bases respectively, with 17 bases between them. The CDR3 sequence: CASSQGRGGFMNTEAFF. The CDR3, as DNA: TGTGCCAGCAGCCAGGGCCGGGGGGGATTCATGAACACTGAAGCTTTCTTT.

The chain carries TRBV7-9 and TRBJ2-3, with 7 bases that match TRBD2. This CDR3 is built from 14 residues. Germline CDR1 and CDR2: SEHNR and FQNEAQ (reference sequence). Unmatched junction bases numbered 5, after V lost 3 bases and J lost 5 bases. The CDR3 bases are TGTGCCAGCAGCTTGATTAGGGAGGGAGATACGCAGTATTTT. Residues: CASSLIREGDTQYF.

The rearrangement links TRBV19 to TRBJ2-3; no firm D call. This CDR3 has 14 residues. The germline V gene has CDR1 LNHDA and CDR2 SQIVND (reference sequence). With 3 bases removed from V and 0 bases from J, the gap between germline ends came to 7 bases. Here the CDR3 reads CASSISTSTDTQYF. The CDR3 region has the DNA TGTGCCAGTAGTATTTCCACTAGCACAGATACGCAGTATTTT.

V gene TRBV7-2 combines with J gene TRBJ2-2, with D maybe TRBD1 (6 bases). Trimming took off 1 base at V and 5 bases at J, with 11 bases between the two ends. Germline CDR1 SGHTA, CDR2 FQGNSA. The length of the CDR3 is 15 residues. The CDR3 DNA is TGTGCCAGCAGCTTAGGGCAGGGGAAAACCGGGGAGCTGTTTTTT. Its translation is CASSLGQGKTGELFF.

V usage is TRBV5-6 and J usage is TRBJ1-1; TRBD1 might be the D (5 bases). The germline V and J ends were trimmed by 4 bases and 6 bases, with 19 bases remaining between them. The CDR3 totals 15 residues. Germline CDR1 reads SGHDT; CDR2 reads YYEEEE. In nucleotides, the CDR3 is TGTGCCAGCAGCCCGGCGCGGGGGGGAAGGTCTGAAGCTTTCTTT. Its protein product is CASSPARGGRSEAFF.

This clone came up once. Here the CDR3 reads CASSYMETQYF. In DNA, the CDR3 is TGTGCCAGCAGTTACATGGAGACCCAGTACTTC. This chain connects TRBV7-9 to TRBJ2-5; D unresolved. The CDR3 contains 11 residues. V was pared by 6 bases and J by 5 bases, with 7 bases between. Germline CDR1 reads SEHNR; CDR2 reads FQNEAQ (reference sequence).

The chain joins TRBV6-5 to TRBJ2-7; 11 nucleotides line up with TRBD2. V was clipped by 7 bases and J by 3 bases; unmatched bases: 8. CDR3 length: 15 residues. Germline V lookup: CDR1 MNHEY, CDR2 SVGAGI. CDR3 nucleotide sequence: TGTGCCAGCACTTCCCTGGGGACTAGCGGCTACGAGCAGTACTTC. Protein product: CASTSLGTSGYEQYF.

The sample holds one count of this clone. This chain joins TRBV18 and TRBJ2-2; maybe TRBD1 (5 bases). The V gene's germline CDR1 is KGHSH and CDR2 LQKENI. V gave up 5 bases and J gave up 0 bases, with 13 bases separating them. The CDR3 consists of 16 residues. The CDR3 DNA follows: TGTGCCAGCTCAATTACGACAGAGCCGAACACCGGGGAGCTGTTTTTT. It is translated as CASSITTEPNTGELFF.

The chain recombines TRBV11-2 with TRBJ2-2, with D uncertain. CDR1 and CDR2 (germline): SGHAT, FQNNGV. CDR3 length: 15 residues. Between the trimmed V and J ends, which lost 5 bases and 9 bases, there was a span of 19 bases. CDR3 sequence: CASSLSTPGVRELFF. The CDR3 nucleotides read TGTGCCAGCAGCCTCTCCACCCCCGGTGTCCGGGAGCTGTTTTTT.

This rearrangement joins TRBV12-3 or TRBV12-4 to TRBJ2-2; the D gene is possibly TRBD2 (5 bases). CDR3 length equals 13 residues. Between the trimmed V and J ends, which lost 7 bases and 1 base, there was a span of 7 bases. Here the CDR3 reads CASMRVNTGELFF. The CDR3 coding sequence is TGTGCCAGCATGCGGGTGAACACCGGGGAGCTGTTTTTT.

The chain carries TRBV14 and TRBJ2-7; D is ambiguous. V dropped 2 bases and J dropped 4 bases, with 9 bases sitting between them. CDR1 and CDR2 (germline): SGHDN, FVKESK. This CDR3 has 13 residues. The CDR3 sequence: CASSQLSSYEQYF. For the CDR3, the DNA is TGTGCCAGCAGCCAACTTTCTTCTTACGAGCAGTACTTC.

J is TRBJ2-1 and V is TRBV18; 12 bases align to TRBD1. Germline CDR1 reads KGHSH; CDR2 reads LQKENI. There are 15 residues in the CDR3. The junction had 3 bases not matched to a gene; V was cut back by 3 bases and J by 6 bases. The CDR3 DNA sequence: TGTGCCAGCTCACCCGGGACAGGGGGCCGCAATGAGCAGTTCTTC. Its translation: CASSPGTGGRNEQFF.

The rearrangement joins TRBV9 to TRBJ1-1, with D possibly being TRBD1 (5 bases). Germline V CDR1 and CDR2: SGDLS, YYNGEE. The V end lost 8 bases, the J end lost 6 bases, and 17 bases lay between the germline ends. This CDR3 comprises 13 residues. The CDR3 DNA reads TGTGCCAGAGAGGAGGAGGGGATCCCTGAAGCTTTCTTT. Its protein product is CAREEEGIPEAFF.

The chain carries TRBV5-1 and TRBJ2-5; a possible D gene is TRBD2 (5 bases). The CDR3 length is 12 residues. V shed 5 bases and J shed 4 bases, with 9 bases lying between them. CDR1 SGHRS and CDR2 YFSETQ come from the germline V gene. For the CDR3, the DNA is TGCGCCAGCAGAACTAGACTAGAGACCCAGTACTTC. Its protein product is CASRTRLETQYF.

The chain couples TRBV4-1 to TRBJ1-2; D not certain. Per germline, CDR1 MGHRA and CDR2 YSYEKL. This CDR3 is 14 amino acids long. Deletions cut 4 bases from V and 4 bases from J, with 13 bases between. CDR3 coding DNA: TGCGCCAGCAGCCTGACGGCGGCCGGCTATGGCTACACCTTC. This encodes CASSLTAAGYGYTF.

V and J are TRBV13 and TRBJ1-2; the D is unclear. Trimming took 5 bases from V and 5 from J, leaving 18 bases between them. The CDR3 sequence is 15 residues long. Germline lookup yields CDR1 PRHDT and CDR2 FYEKMQ (reference sequence). The CDR3 is CASSLAGEGVYGYTF. CDR3 nucleotides: TGTGCCAGCAGCCTCGCCGGTGAGGGTGTTTATGGCTACACCTTC. Looking up the rest from reference TRBV13 and TRBJ1-2 gives the full variable domain: AAGVIQSPRHLIKEKRETATLKCYPIPRHDTVYWYQQGPGQDPQFLISFYEKMQSDKGSIPDRFSAQQFSDYHSELNMSSLELGDSALYFCASSLAGEGVYGYTFGSGTRLTVV.

This clone was seen a single time. This chain uses TRBV3-1 (or the pseudogene TRBV3-2) with TRBJ2-5; maybe TRBD1 (6 bases). V lost 4 bases to trimming and J lost 1 base, with 13 bases between them. Germline CDR1 reads LGHDT; CDR2 reads YNNKEL (reference sequence). This CDR3 is built from 15 residues. The CDR3 DNA follows: TGTGCCAGCAGCCGGATACAGGGAACCCAAGAGACCCAGTACTTC. Residues: CASSRIQGTQETQYF.

The chain recombines TRBV4-2 with TRBJ2-5; 9 nucleotides agree with TRBD2. This CDR3 has 15 amino acids. The trim removed 0 bases at V and 9 bases at J, leaving 8 bases unmatched. The germline CDR1 and CDR2 sequences are LGHNA and YNFKEQ. The CDR3 nucleotides read TGTGCCAGCAGCCAAGATAGGGAAGCGGGGGGCCCCCAGTACTTC. Protein: CASSQDREAGGPQYF.

V usage is TRBV25-1 and J usage is TRBJ1-2; 11 bases agree with TRBD1. V lost 2 bases and J lost 7; bases outside the gene matches: 3. The CDR3 length is 14 residues. The germline V gene has CDR1 MGHDK and CDR2 SYGVNS. The CDR3 loop reads CASSEGDRGAGYTF. CDR3 in DNA: TGTGCCAGCAGTGAAGGGGACAGGGGGGCTGGCTACACCTTC.

V gene TRBV18 combines with J gene TRBJ2-7, with unresolved D. CDR1 and CDR2 from the germline V gene are KGHSH and LQKENI. Trimming left V 2 bases short and J 1 base short, with 9 bases between. The CDR3 spans 14 residues. The CDR3 spells CASSPSRGSYEQYF. The CDR3 DNA reads TGTGCCAGCTCACCATCACGAGGATCCTACGAGCAGTACTTC.

The rearrangement joins TRBV4-1 to TRBJ2-7; tentative D call: TRBD1 (5 bases). The germline V and J ends were trimmed by 4 bases and 2 bases, with 18 bases remaining between them. This CDR3 spans 16 amino acids. The germline gives CDR1 MGHRA, CDR2 YSYEKL. DNA of the CDR3: TGCGCCAGCAGCCGGGCAAAATCGACAGAAACCTACGAGCAGTACTTC. It encodes CASSRAKSTETYEQYF.

The chain has TRBV3-1 (or the pseudogene TRBV3-2) and TRBJ2-2; 11 bases are a match to TRBD2. This CDR3 is built from 20 residues. The V gene's germline CDR1 is LGHDT and CDR2 YNNKEL (reference sequence). The trim removed 0 bases at V and 0 bases at J, leaving 9 bases unmatched. The CDR3, as DNA: TGTGCCAGCAGCCAAGATCAGGTAGCGGGGGGGAACGCGAACACCGGGGAGCTGTTTTTT. Protein sequence: CASSQDQVAGGNANTGELFF.

This chain connects TRBV5-4 to TRBJ2-2; 13 bases are shared with TRBD2. The junction had 12 bases not matched to a gene; V was cut back by 5 bases and J by 5 bases. Germline V gives CDR1 SGHNT, CDR2 YYREEE (reference sequence). This CDR3 has 18 amino acids. The CDR3 nucleotides are TGTGCCAGCAGTCCGGGTGGGACTAGCGGGGCGGGGACCGGGGAGCTGTTTTTT. Protein sequence: CASSPGGTSGAGTGELFF. Variable domain in full (rest from reference TRBV5-4 and TRBJ2-2): ETGVTQSPTHLIKTRGQQVTLRCSSQSGHNTVSWYQQALGQGPQFIFQYYREEENGRGNFPPRFSGLQFPNYSSELNVNALELDDSALYLCASSPGGTSGAGTGELFFGEGSRLTVL.

The chain links TRBV10-3 to TRBJ2-6, with 7 bases lining up with TRBD1. V lost 7 bases and J lost 0; bases outside the gene matches: 9. Germline lookup yields CDR1 ENHRY and CDR2 SYGVKD. The CDR3 sequence is 17 residues long. The chain's CDR3 is CAINSPGQSSGANVLTF. The CDR3 nucleotides read TGTGCCATCAACTCACCGGGACAGAGCTCTGGGGCCAACGTCCTGACTTTC.

This sequence joins TRBV5-1 and TRBJ2-3, with D tentatively TRBD1 (5 bases). The CDR3 covers 14 residues. CDR1 and CDR2 (germline): SGHRS, YFSETQ. V lost 4 bases to trimming and J lost 2 bases, with 11 bases between them. For the CDR3, the DNA is TGCGCCAGCAGCGGCCAGGGCACCACAGATACGCAGTATTTT. It encodes CASSGQGTTDTQYF.

This chain connects TRBV21-1 to TRBJ2-5; the tabulated D call, TRBD1, remains unverified against the DNA. TRBV21-1 has pseudogene status. The CDR3 is made up of 13 amino acids. CDR3 sequence (DNA): TGTGCCAGCAGCAAAAATCCAGGGCTGACCCAGTACTTC. Translation: CASSKNPGLTQYF.

The rearrangement uses TRBV4-1 and TRBJ2-7, with 9 bases aligning to TRBD2. This CDR3 region has 17 residues. Germline assignment: CDR1 MGHRA and CDR2 YSYEKL. The junction had 9 bases not matched to a gene; V was cut back by 1 base and J by 2 bases. The CDR3, as DNA: TGCGCCAGCAGCCAAGTAGGGAGCGGGGGGAGTCCCTACGAGCAGTACTTC. Protein: CASSQVGSGGSPYEQYF.